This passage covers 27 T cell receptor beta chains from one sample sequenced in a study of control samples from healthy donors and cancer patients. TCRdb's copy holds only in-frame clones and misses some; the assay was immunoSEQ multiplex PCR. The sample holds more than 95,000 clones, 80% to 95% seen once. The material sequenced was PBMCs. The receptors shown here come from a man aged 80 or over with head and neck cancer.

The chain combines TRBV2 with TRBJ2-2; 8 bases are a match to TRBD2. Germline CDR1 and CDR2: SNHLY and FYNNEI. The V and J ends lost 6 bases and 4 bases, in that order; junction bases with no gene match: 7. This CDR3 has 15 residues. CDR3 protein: CASRTRGGGTGELFF. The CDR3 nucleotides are TGTGCCAGCAGGACACGGGGGGGAGGCACCGGGGAGCTGTTTTTT.

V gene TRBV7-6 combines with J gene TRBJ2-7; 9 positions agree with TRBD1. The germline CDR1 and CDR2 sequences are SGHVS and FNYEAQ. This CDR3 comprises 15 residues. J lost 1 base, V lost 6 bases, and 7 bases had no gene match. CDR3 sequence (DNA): TGTGCCAGCAGTATAGGACAGGGGCCATCCTACGAGCAGTACTTC. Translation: CASSIGQGPSYEQYF.

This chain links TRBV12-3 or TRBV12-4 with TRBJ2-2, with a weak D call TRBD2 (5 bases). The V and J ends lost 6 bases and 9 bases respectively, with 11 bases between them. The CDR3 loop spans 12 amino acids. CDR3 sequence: CASSLRVWELFF. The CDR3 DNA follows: TGTGCCAGCAGCCTGAGGGTCTGGGAGCTGTTTTTT.

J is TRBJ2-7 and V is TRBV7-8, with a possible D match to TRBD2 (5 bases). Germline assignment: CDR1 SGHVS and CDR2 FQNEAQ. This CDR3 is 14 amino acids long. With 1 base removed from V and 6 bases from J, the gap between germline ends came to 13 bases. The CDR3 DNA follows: TGTGCCAGCAGCTTAGGGGTACGAGAGGGCGAGCAGTACTTC. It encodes CASSLGVREGEQYF.

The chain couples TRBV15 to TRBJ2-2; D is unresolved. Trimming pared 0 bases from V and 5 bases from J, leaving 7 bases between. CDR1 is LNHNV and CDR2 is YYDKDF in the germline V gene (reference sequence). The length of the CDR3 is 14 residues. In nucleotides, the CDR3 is TGTGCCACCAGCAGAGATTGGACGACCGGGGAGCTGTTTTTT. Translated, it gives CATSRDWTTGELFF.

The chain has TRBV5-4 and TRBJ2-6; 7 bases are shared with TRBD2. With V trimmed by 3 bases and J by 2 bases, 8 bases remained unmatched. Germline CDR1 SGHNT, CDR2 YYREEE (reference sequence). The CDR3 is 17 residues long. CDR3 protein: CASSSPGAGAGANVLTF. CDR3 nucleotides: TGTGCCAGCAGCTCCCCCGGCGCGGGAGCTGGGGCCAACGTCCTGACTTTC. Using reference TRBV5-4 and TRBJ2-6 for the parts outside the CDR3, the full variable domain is ETGVTQSPTHLIKTRGQQVTLRCSSQSGHNTVSWYQQALGQGPQFIFQYYREEENGRGNFPPRFSGLQFPNYSSELNVNALELDDSALYLCASSSPGAGAGANVLTFGAGSRLTVL.

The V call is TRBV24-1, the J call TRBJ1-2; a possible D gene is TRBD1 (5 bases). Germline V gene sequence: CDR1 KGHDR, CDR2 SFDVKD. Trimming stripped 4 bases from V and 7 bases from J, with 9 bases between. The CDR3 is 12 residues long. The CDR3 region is CATSEAGVGYTF. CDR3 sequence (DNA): TGTGCCACCAGTGAGGCGGGGGTTGGCTACACCTTC.

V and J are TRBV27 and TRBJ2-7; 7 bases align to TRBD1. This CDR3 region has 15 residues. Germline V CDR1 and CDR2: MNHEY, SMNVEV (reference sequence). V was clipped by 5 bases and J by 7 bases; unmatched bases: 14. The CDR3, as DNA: TGTGCCAGCAGTCCGTGGGCAGGGGGACCTTGGGAGCAGTACTTC. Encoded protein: CASSPWAGGPWEQYF.

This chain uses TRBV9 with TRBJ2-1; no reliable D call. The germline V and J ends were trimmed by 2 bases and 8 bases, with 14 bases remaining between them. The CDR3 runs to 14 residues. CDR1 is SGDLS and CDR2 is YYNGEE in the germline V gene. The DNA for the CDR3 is TGTGCCAGCAGCGTGGGTAGCAGTGGCGATGAGCAGTTCTTC. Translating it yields CASSVGSSGDEQFF. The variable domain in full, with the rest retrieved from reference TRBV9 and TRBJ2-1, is DSGVTQTPKHLITATGQRVTLRCSPRSGDLSVYWYQQSLDQGLQFLIQYYNGEERAKGNILERFSAQQFPDLHSELNLSSLELGDSALYFCASSVGSSGDEQFFGPGTRLTVL.

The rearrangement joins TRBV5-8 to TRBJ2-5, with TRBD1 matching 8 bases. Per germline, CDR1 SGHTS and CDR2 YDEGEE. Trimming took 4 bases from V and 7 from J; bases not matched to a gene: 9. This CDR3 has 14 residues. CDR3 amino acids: CASSKGQVGGTQYF. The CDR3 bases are TGTGCCAGCAGCAAGGGACAGGTTGGTGGGACCCAGTACTTC.

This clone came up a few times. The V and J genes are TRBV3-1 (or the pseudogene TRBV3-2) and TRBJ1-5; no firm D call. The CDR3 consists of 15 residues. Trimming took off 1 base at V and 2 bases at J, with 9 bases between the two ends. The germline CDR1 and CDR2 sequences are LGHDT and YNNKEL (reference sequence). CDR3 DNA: TGTGCCAGCAGCCAAGGCAGACTGCGCAATCAGCCCCAGCATTTT. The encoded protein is CASSQGRLRNQPQHF.

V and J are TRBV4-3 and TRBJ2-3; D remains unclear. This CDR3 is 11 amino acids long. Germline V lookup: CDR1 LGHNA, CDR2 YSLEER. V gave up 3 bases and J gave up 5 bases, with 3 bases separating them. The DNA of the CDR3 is TGCGCCAGCAGCCAGGGAGATACGCAGTATTTT. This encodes CASSQGDTQYF.

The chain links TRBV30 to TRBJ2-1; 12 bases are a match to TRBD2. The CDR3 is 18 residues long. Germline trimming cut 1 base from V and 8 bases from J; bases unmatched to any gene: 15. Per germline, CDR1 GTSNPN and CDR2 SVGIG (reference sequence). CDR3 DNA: TGTGCCTGGAGTGCGATCTCCCTAGCGGGGGGGCCTACCGATGAGCAGTTCTTC. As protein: CAWSAISLAGGPTDEQFF.

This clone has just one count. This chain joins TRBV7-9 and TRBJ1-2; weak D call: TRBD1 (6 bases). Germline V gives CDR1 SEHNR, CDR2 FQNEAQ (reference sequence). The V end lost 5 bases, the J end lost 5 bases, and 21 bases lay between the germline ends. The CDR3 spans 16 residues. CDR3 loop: CASSVGNPQGRYGYTF. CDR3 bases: TGTGCCAGCAGCGTAGGAAACCCCCAGGGGCGTTATGGCTACACCTTC.

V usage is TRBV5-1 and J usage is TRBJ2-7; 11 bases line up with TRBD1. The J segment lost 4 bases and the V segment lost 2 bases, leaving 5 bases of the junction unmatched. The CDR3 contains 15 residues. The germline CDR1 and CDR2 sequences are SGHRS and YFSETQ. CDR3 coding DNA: TGCGCCAGCAGCTTAGCCGGGACAGGGGGTTACGAGCAGTACTTC. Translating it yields CASSLAGTGGYEQYF.

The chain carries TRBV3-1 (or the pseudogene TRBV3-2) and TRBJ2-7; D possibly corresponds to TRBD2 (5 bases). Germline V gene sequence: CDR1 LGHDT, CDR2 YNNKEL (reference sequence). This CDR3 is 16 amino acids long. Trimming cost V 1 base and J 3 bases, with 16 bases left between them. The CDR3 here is CASSQVASGFLYEQYF. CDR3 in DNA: TGTGCCAGCAGCCAAGTTGCCAGCGGATTCCTCTACGAGCAGTACTTC.

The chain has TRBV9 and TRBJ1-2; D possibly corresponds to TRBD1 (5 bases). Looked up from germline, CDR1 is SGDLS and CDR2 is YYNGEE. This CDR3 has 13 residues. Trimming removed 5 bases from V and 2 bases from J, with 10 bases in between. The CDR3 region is CASSYTGNYGYTF. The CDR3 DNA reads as TGTGCCAGCAGTTATACAGGCAACTATGGCTACACCTTC.

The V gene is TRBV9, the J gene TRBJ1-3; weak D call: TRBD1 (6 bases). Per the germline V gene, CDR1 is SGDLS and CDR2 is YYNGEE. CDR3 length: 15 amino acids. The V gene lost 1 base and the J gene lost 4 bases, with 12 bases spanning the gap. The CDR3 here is CASSVSAGHGNTIYF. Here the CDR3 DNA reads TGTGCCAGCAGCGTATCGGCGGGACACGGAAACACCATATATTTT.

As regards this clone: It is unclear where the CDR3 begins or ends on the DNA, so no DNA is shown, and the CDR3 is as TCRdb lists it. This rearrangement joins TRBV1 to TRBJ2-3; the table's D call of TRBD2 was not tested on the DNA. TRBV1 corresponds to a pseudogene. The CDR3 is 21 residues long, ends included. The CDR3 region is CTSSHPRGVVAGGTWTDTQYF.

Here the CDR3 reads CATRSGGFYQETQYF. CDR3 bases: TGTGCCACCCGTAGCGGGGGCTTCTACCAAGAGACCCAGTACTTC. The chain employs TRBV2 and TRBJ2-5; 9 nucleotides match TRBD2. This CDR3 contains 15 residues. CDR1 is SNHLY, CDR2 FYNNEI, per germline. Unmatched junction bases numbered 9, after V lost 10 bases and J lost 0 bases.

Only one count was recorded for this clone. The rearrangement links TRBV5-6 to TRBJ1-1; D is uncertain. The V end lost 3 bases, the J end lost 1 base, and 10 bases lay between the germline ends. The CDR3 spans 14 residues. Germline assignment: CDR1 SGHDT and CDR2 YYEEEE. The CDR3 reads CASSYWPGNTEAFF. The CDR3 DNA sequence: TGTGCCAGCAGCTATTGGCCAGGGAACACTGAAGCTTTCTTT.

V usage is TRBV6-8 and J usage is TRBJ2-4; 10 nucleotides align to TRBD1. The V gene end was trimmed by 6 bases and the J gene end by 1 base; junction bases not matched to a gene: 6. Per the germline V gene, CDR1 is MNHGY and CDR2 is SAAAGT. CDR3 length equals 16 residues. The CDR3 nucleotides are TGTGCCAGCAGCGACCGGGACAGGGGTGCCAAAAACATTCAGTACTTC. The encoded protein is CASSDRDRGAKNIQYF.

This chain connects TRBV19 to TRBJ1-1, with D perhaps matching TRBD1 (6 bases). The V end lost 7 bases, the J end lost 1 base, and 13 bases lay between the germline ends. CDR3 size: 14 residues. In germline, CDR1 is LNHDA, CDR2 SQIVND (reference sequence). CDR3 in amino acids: CASKDSTTNTEAFF. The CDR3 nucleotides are TGTGCCAGTAAGGACAGCACAACGAACACTGAAGCTTTCTTT.

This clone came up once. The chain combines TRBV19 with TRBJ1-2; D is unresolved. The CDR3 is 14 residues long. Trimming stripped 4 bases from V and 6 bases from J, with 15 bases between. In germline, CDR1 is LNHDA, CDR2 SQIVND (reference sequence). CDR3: CASSNGVNLNGYTF. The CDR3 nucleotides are TGTGCCAGTAGTAACGGGGTGAATTTAAATGGCTACACCTTC.

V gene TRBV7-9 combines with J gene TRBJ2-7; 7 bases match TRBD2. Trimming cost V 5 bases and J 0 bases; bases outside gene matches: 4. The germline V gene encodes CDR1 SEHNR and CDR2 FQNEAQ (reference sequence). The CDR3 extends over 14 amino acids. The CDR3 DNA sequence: TGTGCCAGCAGCCCACTAGCGAACTCCTACGAGCAGTACTTC. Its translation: CASSPLANSYEQYF.

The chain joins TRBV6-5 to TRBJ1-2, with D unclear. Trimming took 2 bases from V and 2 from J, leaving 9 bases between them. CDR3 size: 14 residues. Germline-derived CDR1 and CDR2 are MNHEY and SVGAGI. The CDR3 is CASSYRQINYGYTF. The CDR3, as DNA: TGTGCCAGCAGTTACAGGCAGATAAACTATGGCTACACCTTC.

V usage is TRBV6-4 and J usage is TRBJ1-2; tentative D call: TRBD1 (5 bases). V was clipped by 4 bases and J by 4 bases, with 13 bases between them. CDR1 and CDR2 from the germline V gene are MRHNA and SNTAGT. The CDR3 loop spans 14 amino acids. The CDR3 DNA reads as TGTGCCAGCAGTGCTTCTCAGGGTGGCTATGGCTACACCTTC. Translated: CASSASQGGYGYTF.